This is a list of T cell receptor beta chains from one sample in a study of CD8 T cells in ankylosing spondylitis. One entry per CDR3 protein results from TCRdb running MiXCR on the 5' RACE reads. The table shows about 230,000 distinct CDR3 sequences, with under 8.5% occurring only once. Input material: blood, either unsorted or a sorted T cell fraction (not recorded which). These receptor sequences come from a female donor with ankylosing spondylitis or in good health (not recorded which). Both conserved end residues are part of each CDR3. The D gene is left open where the match is weak. Not every row has a clone size; where given, it reads once, few, many or a size class.

many TRBJ2-5 TRBV12-3/TRBV12-4 TRBD2 CASSPGLASETQYF TGTGCCAGCAGCCCCGGACTAGCATCCGAGACCCAGTACTTC
many TRBJ2-7 TRBV28 - CASSTRGSLYEQYF TGTGCCAGCAGTACTCGGGGATCACTCTACGAGCAGTACTTC
many TRBJ1-2 TRBV29-1 - CSLRTDQNGYTF TGCAGTTTACGGACGGACCAAAATGGCTACACCTTC
many TRBJ1-1 TRBV18 - CASSPPWRNTEAFF TGTGCCAGCTCACCACCGTGGCGGAACACTGAAGCTTTCTTT
many TRBJ2-2 TRBV7-2 - CASSSRRHRTGELFF TGTGCCAGCAGCTCCAGGAGACACCGCACCGGGGAGCTGTTTTTT
many TRBJ2-1 TRBV11-2 - CASSLEIGEQFF TGTGCCAGCAGCTTAGAGATTGGGGAGCAGTTCTTC
many TRBJ2-1 TRBV20-1 - CSAQDRSSYNEQFF TGCAGTGCTCAGGACAGAAGCTCCTACAATGAGCAGTTCTTC
many TRBJ2-7 TRBV6-5 TRBD1 CASSYSYGTGYYEQYF TGTGCCAGCAGTTACTCATACGGGACAGGTTACTACGAGCAGTACTTC
many TRBJ2-5 TRBV15 - CATSRDPRTQYF TGTGCCACCAGCAGAGATCCTCGGACCCAGTACTTC
many TRBJ1-2 TRBV5-6 TRBD1 CASSPDRGHYGYTF TGTGCCAGCAGCCCGGACAGGGGCCACTATGGCTACACCTTC
many TRBJ1-2 TRBV6-5 - CASSYSQGNYGYTF TGTGCCAGCAGTTATAGCCAGGGTAACTATGGCTACACCTTC
- TRBJ2-7 TRBV7-9 TRBD2 CASGSPGGKLYEQYF TGTGCCAGCGGCTCCCCGGGAGGGAAACTCTACGAGCAGTACTTC
many TRBJ2-3 TRBV5-1 - CASSLEGDRTDTQYF TGCGCCAGCAGCTTGGAGGGGGACCGCACAGATACGCAGTATTTT
many TRBJ2-3 TRBV27 TRBD2 CASKSRGLAERGSDTQYF TGTGCCAGCAAATCCCGAGGACTAGCGGAGCGGGGTTCAGATACGCAGTATTTT
many TRBJ1-2 TRBV30 - CACFPQGGGYTF TGTGCCTGCTTTCCCCAGGGCGGTGGCTACACCTTC
many TRBJ2-7 TRBV29-1 TRBD1 CSVPGTGLGEQYF TGCAGCGTTCCCGGGACAGGGTTGGGGGAGCAGTACTTC
few TRBJ2-1 TRBV11-2 - CASSGRTDLLGFF TGTGCCAGCAGCGGGCGGACAGACCTCCTTGGATTCTTC
many TRBJ2-5 TRBV20-1 - CSARDVERQMKETQYF TGCAGTGCTAGAGATGTCGAGCGCCAGATGAAAGAGACCCAGTACTTC
- TRBJ2-7 TRBV7-9 - CVSSLEGYEQYF TGTGTCAGCAGCTTAGAGGGGTACGAGCAGTACTTC
few TRBJ1-1 TRBV7-2 - CASSLVVEGGEAFF TGTGCCAGCAGCTTAGTTGTGGAGGGGGGTGAAGCTTTCTTT
many TRBJ2-5 TRBV29-1 - CSAQNGGTQYF TGCAGCGCTCAGAATGGGGGGACCCAGTACTTC
many TRBJ2-7 TRBV2 TRBD1 CASSQQGMGPYEQYF TGTGCCAGCAGTCAACAGGGGATGGGACCCTACGAGCAGTACTTC
many TRBJ2-5 TRBV10-3 - CAIRTAELETQYF TGTGCCATCAGGACAGCCGAGTTGGAGACCCAGTACTTC
many TRBJ2-2 TRBV5-1 TRBD1 CASSLAWDRAPTGELFF TGCGCCAGCAGCTTGGCCTGGGACAGGGCACCTACCGGGGAGCTGTTTTTT
few TRBJ2-7 TRBV27 - CASRSLGGSYEQYF TGTGCCAGCCGTAGCCTGGGGGGCTCCTACGAGCAGTACTTC
many TRBJ2-3 TRBV20-1 - CSVPGRDTDTQYF TGCAGCGTCCCCGGCAGAGACACAGATACGCAGTATTTT
many TRBJ1-2 TRBV6-2/TRBV6-3 TRBD1 CASYRQGRIRGYTF TGTGCCAGCTACAGACAGGGGAGGATTCGTGGCTACACCTTC
- TRBJ1-2 TRBV7-2 - CASSMDSNYGYTF TGTGCCAGCAGCATGGACAGTAACTATGGCTACACCTTC
many TRBJ2-1 TRBV7-6 TRBD2 CASSLAQRGANEQFF TGTGCCAGCAGCTTAGCCCAGCGGGGGGCCAATGAGCAGTTCTTC
many TRBJ2-7 TRBV12-3/TRBV12-4 - CASNIGGLGHEQYF TGTGCCAGTAATATAGGCGGGTTGGGCCACGAGCAGTACTTC
many TRBJ2-1 TRBV10-1 TRBD2 CASSEVAGTSYEQFF TGCGCCAGCAGTGAGGTGGCCGGGACTAGCTATGAGCAGTTCTTC
many TRBJ2-7 TRBV5-1 - CASSPGTSPEQYF TGCGCCAGCAGCCCAGGGACTTCTCCCGAGCAGTACTTC
many TRBJ2-3 TRBV14 - CASSPYGLRTADTQYF TGTGCCAGCAGCCCGTACGGCCTCCGGACGGCAGATACGCAGTATTTT
many TRBJ2-1 TRBV3-1 - CASSQDAAPSYNEQFF TGTGCCAGCAGCCAAGACGCGGCGCCTTCCTACAATGAGCAGTTCTTC
many TRBJ2-3 TRBV5-1 TRBD2 CASSLAGTRGADTQYF TGCGCCAGCAGCTTGGCCGGGACCCGGGGGGCAGATACGCAGTATTTT
many TRBJ2-1 TRBV20-1 TRBD2 CSALAETSYNEQFF TGCAGTGCTCTAGCGGAAACCTCCTACAATGAGCAGTTCTTC
- TRBJ1-4 TRBV6-2/TRBV6-3 - CASRLSGTNEKLFF TGTGCCAGCAGGTTGTCCGGAACTAATGAAAAACTGTTTTTT
once TRBJ2-4 TRBV5-2 - CARGSGGGAPILAKNIQYF TGTGCCAGGGGCTCTGGGGGCGGAGCTCCGATTCTAGCCAAAAACATTCAGTACTTC
many TRBJ1-2 TRBV5-6 TRBD1 CASLTGPNYGYTF TGTGCCAGCCTGACAGGGCCTAACTATGGCTACACCTTC
few TRBJ2-1 TRBV6-2/TRBV6-3 - CASSSQGQEQFF TGTGCCAGCAGTTCACAGGGTCAAGAGCAGTTCTTC
many TRBJ2-7 TRBV20-1 - CSVRRDSYEQYF TGCAGTGTAAGGCGGGACTCCTACGAGCAGTACTTC
many TRBJ1-1 TRBV25-1 TRBD1 CASRTGGETFF TGTGCCAGCAGGACAGGGGGCGAAACTTTCTTT
few TRBJ2-7 TRBV12-5 - CASGLDFQEQYF TGTGCTAGTGGTTTGGACTTCCAGGAGCAGTACTTC
many TRBJ2-7 TRBV4-3 - CASSLDRSSYEQYF TGCGCCAGCAGCCTAGACAGGAGCTCCTACGAGCAGTACTTC
many TRBJ2-2 TRBV20-1 TRBD2 CSARDLGLAEGELFF TGCAGTGCTAGAGACCTTGGACTAGCGGAGGGGGAGCTGTTTTTT
- TRBJ1-1 TRBV29-1 - CSVIGFRTNQNTEAFF TGCAGCGTTATAGGGTTCAGGACAAATCAGAACACTGAAGCTTTCTTT
- TRBJ1-4 TRBV5-6 TRBD1 CASSLNRGQLFF TGTGCCAGCAGCCTGAACAGGGGCCAACTGTTTTTT
few TRBJ1-2 TRBV7-9 - CASSLALRTDRGYTF TGTGCCAGCAGCTTAGCCCTCCGGACCGACAGGGGCTACACCTTC
few TRBJ2-3 TRBV7-9 TRBD2 CASSPTSGSSDTQYF TGTGCCAGCAGCCCGACTAGCGGGAGTTCAGATACGCAGTATTTT
many TRBJ1-1 TRBV7-2 - CASSLAGLTEAFF TGTGCCAGCAGCTTGGCAGGGTTGACTGAAGCTTTCTTT
many TRBJ2-7 TRBV27 - CASSRAAPYEQYF TGTGCCAGCAGCAGGGCTGCTCCCTACGAGCAGTACTTC
- TRBJ2-7 TRBV20-1 TRBD2 CSASSTSGYEQYF TGCAGTGCTAGTTCTACTAGCGGGTACGAGCAGTACTTC
many TRBJ2-1 TRBV5-1 - CASSPRGDNEQFF TGCGCCAGCAGCCCGAGAGGGGACAATGAGCAGTTCTTC